The present entry profiles one TCR beta chain with its context. This record comes from a study of Ad26.COV2.S vaccination and SARS-CoV-2 variants. The length of the CDR3 is 14 residues. The ends were cut back, 3 bases at V and 4 bases at J, with 10 bases in the middle. The V gene's germline CDR1 is KGHSH and CDR2 LQKENI. Treatment defined: roughly 19 received Ad26.COV2.S at low or high dose, single or two shots; 5 received placebo; per-sample allocation not given. Collection of the samples took place on day 63 after the first injection of vaccine or placebo. At a Boston site, the person donating was an adult of 18-55 years. TCRdb's table, derived via immunoSEQ multiplex PCR, lists solely in-frame clones and lacks some. In the table there are about 250,000 clones, around nine tenths of which are singletons.

The sequencing here drew on peripheral blood, taken in a trial of Ad26.COV2.S vaccine versus placebo. V gene TRBV18 combines with J gene TRBJ1-5; no firm D call. The TCR originated in a person aged 18 to 59 who received the Ad26.COV2.S COVID-19 vaccine or a placebo. CDR3 in DNA: TGTGCCAGCTCACCGGGCCGCAAAAATCAGCCCCAGCATTTT. Protein product: CASSPGRKNQPQHF.